This T cell receptor (beta chain) is drawn from a study of T cell repertoires in cytomegalovirus infection. Across the study: In public TCR beta signatures, there were indications of both CMV infection and matching HLA type. Study results and limitations: Individuals carrying CMV plus the relevant HLA were identified by cumulative frequency of public TCR beta families. HLA-C-restricted CMV clonotypes gave the most frequent clonotype in two of eight donors.

TCRdb re-called the reads with MiXCR, one entry per CDR3 protein. This sample has some 300,000 distinct CDR3 sequences; roughly a sixth occur once, and the top ten carry approximately 12%. Worth noting for this clonotype: Its specificity is unknown.

This CDR3 comprises 16 residues. Looked up from germline, CDR1 is SGHDN and CDR2 is FVKESK. The trim removed 3 bases at V and 4 bases at J, leaving 11 bases unmatched. Material for sequencing was PBMCs. V usage is TRBV14 and J usage is TRBJ2-5, with 7 bases identical to TRBD2. The source of this sequence is a human donor in good health (CMV status not recorded). Some clones in this sample may be carry-over from other donors' samples. CDR3 sequence: CASSHKTSSRGETQYF. CDR3 coding DNA: TGTGCCAGCAGCCACAAGACTAGCTCAAGGGGAGAGACCCAGTACTTC.